These 5 T cell receptor beta chains originate from one sample sequenced in a study of metastatic and nonmetastatic thyroid tumors. No patient received treatment before thyroid surgery. TCRdb re-called the PCR reads through MiXCR. The profile covers just under 45,000 clones, with roughly 3.2% appearing a single time and 9.5% to 10% taken by the ten largest. The sample comprised blood. All receptors derive from a female donor with papillary thyroid cancer or a benign thyroid nodule (not recorded which). Some clones in this sample may be carry-over from other donors' samples.

By its share, this clone is medium-sized. This chain's CDR3 is CASSPDGGLTDTQYF. The CDR3 DNA is TGTGCCAGCAGCCCAGATGGGGGTCTCACAGATACGCAGTATTTT. The V gene is TRBV11-3, the J gene TRBJ2-3; D assignment may be TRBD1 or TRBD2 (5 bases each). Germline CDR1 is SGHNT and CDR2 is YENEEA. Trimming left V 5 bases short and J 2 bases short, with 14 bases between. The CDR3 is made up of 15 amino acids.

This clone was detected ten times or more. The rearrangement links TRBV28 to TRBJ2-7; D may be TRBD1 (6 bases). The CDR3 covers 14 residues. Trimming stripped 6 bases from V and 4 bases from J, with 16 bases between. Looked up from germline, CDR1 is MDHEN and CDR2 is SYDVKM. As DNA, the CDR3 is TGTGCCAGCAGGGGAGATCGGACAGTTTACGAGCAGTACTTC. It specifies CASRGDRTVYEQYF.

This clone turned up a few times. The chain combines TRBV28 with TRBJ1-5; D is unclear. The CDR3 totals 15 residues. V was trimmed by 7 bases and J by 0 bases, leaving 13 bases between them. The germline gives CDR1 MDHEN, CDR2 SYDVKM. The DNA for the CDR3 is TGTGCCAGCATGTACGACGGGAATAGCAATCAGCCCCAGCATTTT. This encodes CASMYDGNSNQPQHF.

This clone was counted at least ten times. The genes are TRBV12-3 or TRBV12-4 and TRBJ2-7, with TRBD2 identical over 7 bases. CDR3 length: 14 residues. Trimming cost V 3 bases and J 0 bases; bases outside gene matches: 2. The CDR3 DNA follows: TGTGCCAGCAGTTTTGGGAGGGCCTCCTACGAGCAGTACTTC. Encoded protein: CASSFGRASYEQYF.

This clone was observed a few times. This chain joins TRBV27 and TRBJ2-7; 9 nucleotides match TRBD2. The J segment lost 1 base and the V segment lost 3 bases, leaving 4 bases of the junction unmatched. Germline CDR1 and CDR2: MNHEY and SMNVEV (reference sequence). This CDR3 is 15 amino acids long. DNA for the CDR3: TGTGCCAGCAGTTTTTTTAGCGGGAGATCCTACGAGCAGTACTTC. Its protein is CASSFFSGRSYEQYF.